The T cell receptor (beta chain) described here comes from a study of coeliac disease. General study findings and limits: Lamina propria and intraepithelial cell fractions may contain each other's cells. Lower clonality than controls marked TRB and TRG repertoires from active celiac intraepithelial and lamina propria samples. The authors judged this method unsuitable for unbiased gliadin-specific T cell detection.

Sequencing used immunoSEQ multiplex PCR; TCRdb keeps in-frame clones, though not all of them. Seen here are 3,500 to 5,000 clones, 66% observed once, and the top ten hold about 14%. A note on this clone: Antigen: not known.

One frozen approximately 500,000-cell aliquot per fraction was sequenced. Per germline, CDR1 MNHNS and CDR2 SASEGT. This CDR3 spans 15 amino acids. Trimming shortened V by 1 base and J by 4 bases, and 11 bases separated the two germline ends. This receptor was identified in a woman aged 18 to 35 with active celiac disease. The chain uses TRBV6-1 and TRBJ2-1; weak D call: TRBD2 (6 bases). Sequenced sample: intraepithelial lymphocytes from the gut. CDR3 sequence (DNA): TGTGCCAGCAGTGAAGGCGGGGTTCTATACAATGAGCAGTTCTTC. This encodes CASSEGGVLYNEQFF.